This T cell receptor (beta chain) originates from a study of blood T cell repertoires in COVID-19. Study as a whole: Spain, Italy and the United States supplied samples that represented acute and convalescent COVID-19. From T cells, B-cell-depleted T cells, or PBMCs came the material, which was cDNA or gDNA.

Under the authors' procedure: Reference gene primer amplification gave nucleated cell count estimates. Sequencing used immunoSEQ multiplex PCR; TCRdb keeps in-frame clones, though not all of them. The D gene and trimming were derived from the DNA, and the V and J assignments and clone size from that table. The sample holds roughly 100,000 clones, roughly 80% seen once. The CDR3 has 15 amino acids. V lost 2 bases and J lost 1, with 11 bases in between. This clonotype was obtained from a woman in her seventies with acute or convalescent COVID-19. The rearrangement links TRBV5-3 to TRBJ2-3; maybe TRBD2 (6 bases). TRBV5-3 is labeled an ORF, and its function is uncertain. The source material was peripheral blood. Here the CDR3 DNA reads TGTGCCAGAAGCTTTGGGCGGGGCCGCACAGATACGCAGTATTTT. The encoded protein is CARSFGRGRTDTQYF.